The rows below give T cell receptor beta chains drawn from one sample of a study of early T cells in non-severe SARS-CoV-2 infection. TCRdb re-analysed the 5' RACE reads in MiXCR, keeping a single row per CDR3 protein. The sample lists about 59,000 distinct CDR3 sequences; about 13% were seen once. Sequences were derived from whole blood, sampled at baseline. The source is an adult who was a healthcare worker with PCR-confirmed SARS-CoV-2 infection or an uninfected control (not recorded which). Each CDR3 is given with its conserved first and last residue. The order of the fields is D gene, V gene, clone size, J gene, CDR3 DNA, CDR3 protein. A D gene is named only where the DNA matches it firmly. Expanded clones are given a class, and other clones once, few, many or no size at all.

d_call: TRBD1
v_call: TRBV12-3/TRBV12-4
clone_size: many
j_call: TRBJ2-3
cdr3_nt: TGTGCCAGCAGCCCAAACAGGGGAAATGAGGATACGCAGTATTTT
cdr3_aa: CASSPNRGNEDTQYF

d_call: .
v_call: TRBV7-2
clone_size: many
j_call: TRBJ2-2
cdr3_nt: TGTGCCAGCAGCCTGGCGCGCAGGGGCGGGACCGGGGAGCTGTTTTTT
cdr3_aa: CASSLARRGGTGELFF

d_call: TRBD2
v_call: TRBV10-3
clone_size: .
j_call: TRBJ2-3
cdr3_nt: TGTGCCATCAGTGAGGCTAGCGGGGGCGCAGATACGCAGTATTTT
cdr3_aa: CAISEASGGADTQYF

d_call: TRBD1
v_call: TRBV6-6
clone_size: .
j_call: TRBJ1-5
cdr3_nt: TGTGCCAGCAGCCGCGAGACAGGGAATCAGCCCCAGCATTTT
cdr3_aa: CASSRETGNQPQHF

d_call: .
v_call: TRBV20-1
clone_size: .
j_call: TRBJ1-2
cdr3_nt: TGCAGTGCTCTAGGCGACAGTCATGGCTACACCTTC
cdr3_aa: CSALGDSHGYTF

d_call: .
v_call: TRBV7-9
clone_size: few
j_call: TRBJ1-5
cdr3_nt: TGTGCCAGCAGCTTAGACGGTAGCAATCAGCCCCAGCATTTT
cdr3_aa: CASSLDGSNQPQHF

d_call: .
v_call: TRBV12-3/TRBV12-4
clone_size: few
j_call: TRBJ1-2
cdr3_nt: TGTGCCAGCAGGAAAGAACTAAACTATGGCTACACCTTC
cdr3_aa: CASRKELNYGYTF

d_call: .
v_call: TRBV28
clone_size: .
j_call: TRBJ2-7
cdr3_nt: TGTGCCAGCAGTGACCGGGGCCACTACGAGCAGTACTTC
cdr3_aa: CASSDRGHYEQYF

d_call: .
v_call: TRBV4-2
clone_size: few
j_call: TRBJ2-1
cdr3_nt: TGTGCCAGCAGCCAAGGGTCGGTAGGGGGGCCCTACAATGAGCAGTTCTTC
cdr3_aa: CASSQGSVGGPYNEQFF

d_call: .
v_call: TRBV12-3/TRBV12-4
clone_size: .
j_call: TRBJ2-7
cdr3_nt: TGTGCCAGCAGTTTGGCGGGACAGAGCTCCTACGAGCAGTACTTC
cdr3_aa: CASSLAGQSSYEQYF

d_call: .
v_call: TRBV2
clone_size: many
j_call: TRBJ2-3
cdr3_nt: TGTGCCAGTCGACAGGAAACTAGCACAGATACGCAGTATTTT
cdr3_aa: CASRQETSTDTQYF

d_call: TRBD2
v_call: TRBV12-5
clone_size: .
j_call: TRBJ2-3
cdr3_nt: TGTGCTAGTGGCCTCAGCGGGGGGATCACAGATACGCAGTATTTT
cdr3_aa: CASGLSGGITDTQYF

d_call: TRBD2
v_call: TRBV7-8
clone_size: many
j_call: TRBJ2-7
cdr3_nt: TGTGCCAGCAGCATGCTCGGCGGGAGGTACGAGCAGTACTTC
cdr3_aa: CASSMLGGRYEQYF

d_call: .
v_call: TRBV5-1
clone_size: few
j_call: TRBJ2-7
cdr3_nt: TGCGCCAGCAGCTTAAACGGGCGGTCGACAAGGAACGAGCAGTACTTC
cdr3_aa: CASSLNGRSTRNEQYF

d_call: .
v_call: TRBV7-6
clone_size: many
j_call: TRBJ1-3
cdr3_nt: TGTGCCAGCAGCCCAGGGGCTGGAAACACCATATATTTT
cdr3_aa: CASSPGAGNTIYF

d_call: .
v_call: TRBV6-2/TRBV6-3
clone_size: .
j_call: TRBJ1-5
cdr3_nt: TGTGCCAGCAGTCCCATAGGACAGCTTAGCAATCAGCCCCAGCATTTT
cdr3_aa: CASSPIGQLSNQPQHF

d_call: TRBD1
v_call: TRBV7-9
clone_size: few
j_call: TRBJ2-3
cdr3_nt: TGTGCCAGCAGCCCCGGACAGGGGCCCTCCACAGATACGCAGTATTTT
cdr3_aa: CASSPGQGPSTDTQYF